This TCR beta chain was recorded in a study of CD8 T cells in Susac syndrome. An input of about 0.5 to 1 ug of RNA was subjected to reverse transcription using random hexamers. TCR beta CDR3 was amplified by immunoSEQ multiplex PCR. This amplification extended across 54 Vbeta and 13 Jbeta segments. MiXCR was run by TCRdb on the immunoSEQ multiplex PCR reads, yielding one entry per CDR3 protein. The sample contains about 210,000 distinct CDR3 sequences, 95% of which appear only once. This clonotype was picked up one time. The antigen is not known. CD8+ and CD4+ T cells from blood underwent TCR beta sequencing, which was carried out in a high-throughput format. TEMRA cells were enriched by FACS, and CD4+ and CD8+ T cells were negatively isolated. Losses at the gene ends were 8 bases for V and 9 bases for J; bases not matched to a gene: 8. From germline, CDR1 is LNHNV and CDR2 YYDKDF (reference sequence). The CDR3 totals 13 residues.

The study's findings and limits: As acknowledged by the study, its TCR sequencing and HLA analysis included a relatively small number of individuals.

The J gene is TRBJ1-2, the V gene TRBV15; 11 bases are a match to TRBD1. Material for sequencing was CD4+ T cells from PBMCs. The receptor was isolated from a human donor with multiple sclerosis. CDR3 bases: TGTGCCACCGGACAGGGGGCGCAAAGTAGCTACACCTTC. This translates into CATGQGAQSSYTF.